A selection of T cell receptor beta chains follows, all from one sample in a study of cytomegalovirus exposure and HLA in healthy donors. Here immunoSEQ multiplex PCR was the method, and the copy in TCRdb shows in-frame clones only, minus some. Of approximately 190,000 clones listed, about four fifths were seen once; the top ten hold 3.4%. Input material: PBMCs. The receptors originated from a middle-aged man in good health and CMV-seropositive. Each CDR3 is given with its conserved first and last residue. The D gene is left open where the match is weak. Size values are once, few and many counts, or a class for expanded clones, and some rows have none.

V	size	J	D	DNA	CDR3
TRBV19	-	TRBJ1-2	-	TGTGCCAGTACTCCCCCAGGACAGCTCTATGGCTACACCTTC	CASTPPGQLYGYTF
TRBV6-5	-	TRBJ1-1	TRBD1	TGTGCCAGCAGTTACTCGCTTGGGACAGGGAACACTGAAGCTTTCTTT	CASSYSLGTGNTEAFF
TRBV9	few	TRBJ2-5	TRBD1	TGTGCCAGCAGCGTAGTGGGACAGGGAGGAGAGACCCAGTACTTC	CASSVVGQGGETQYF
TRBV6-5	-	TRBJ1-5	TRBD1	TGTGCCAGCAGTTGGACAGGCGGCAATCAGCCCCAGCATTTT	CASSWTGGNQPQHF
TRBV2	-	TRBJ1-1	TRBD1	TGTGCCAGCAACCTGGGACAGGTGAACACTGAAGCTTTCTTT	CASNLGQVNTEAFF
TRBV5-1	-	TRBJ1-5	TRBD1	TGCGCCAGCAGCGTCGGGACAGCTAGCAATCAGCCCCAGCATTTT	CASSVGTASNQPQHF
TRBV10-3	-	TRBJ2-3	TRBD2	TGTGCCATCAGTACTAGCGGATCCACAGATACGCAGTATTTT	CAISTSGSTDTQYF
TRBV4-3	-	TRBJ2-7	TRBD2	TGCGCCAGCAGCCGGGGGACTAGCGGGACCTCCTACGAGCAGTACTTC	CASSRGTSGTSYEQYF
TRBV27	once	TRBJ1-2	TRBD1	TGTGCCAGCAGTTCCTGGACAGGGGGCGGGGGCTACACCTTC	CASSSWTGGGGYTF
TRBV4-1	few	TRBJ1-4	-	TGCGCCAGCAGCCAAACTAGGACAGAAACTAATGAAAAACTGTTTTTT	CASSQTRTETNEKLFF
TRBV5-1	-	TRBJ2-1	TRBD2	TGCGCCAGCAGCTTGGGCGGGAGTCCAGGATACAATGAGCAGTTCTTC	CASSLGGSPGYNEQFF
TRBV6-5	-	TRBJ2-7	TRBD1	TGTGCCAGCAGTTACGGGACAGCAGCCTACGAGCAGTACTTC	CASSYGTAAYEQYF
TRBV7-2	-	TRBJ1-3	-	TGTGCCAGCAGCTTTCCAGGGATGACTTCGGGAAACACCATATATTTT	CASSFPGMTSGNTIYF
TRBV6-5	-	TRBJ1-6	TRBD1	TGTGCCAGCAGCATAACAGGGGGCGAATATTCACCCCTCCACTTT	CASSITGGEYSPLHF
TRBV28	-	TRBJ1-2	-	TGTGCCAGCAGTTTAGAAATGTCAGGGCATGGCTACACCTTC	CASSLEMSGHGYTF
TRBV6-5	-	TRBJ2-7	-	TGTGCCAGCAGTTACATGCCTGGGAGCTCCTACGAGCAGTACTTC	CASSYMPGSSYEQYF
TRBV6-5	once	TRBJ1-3	TRBD1	TGTGCCAGCAGTCGACAGGGGACAGGAAACACCATATATTTT	CASSRQGTGNTIYF
TRBV7-8	-	TRBJ2-1	-	TGTGCCAGCAGCCCGCCCGCGCGGAATGAGCAGTTCTTC	CASSPPARNEQFF
TRBV6-6	-	TRBJ2-5	TRBD2	TGTGCCAGCAGTTACGGGCGGGGGGCAGTAGAGACCCAGTACTTC	CASSYGRGAVETQYF
TRBV6-1	-	TRBJ2-1	-	TGTGCCAGCAGTGAATATGCCGGGAGTGATTACAATGAGCAGTTCTTC	CASSEYAGSDYNEQFF
TRBV19	-	TRBJ1-6	TRBD1	TGTGCCAGTAGTATTGGACAGGTCCGCTCCTATAATTCACCCCTCCACTTT	CASSIGQVRSYNSPLHF
TRBV5-1	few	TRBJ2-2	TRBD2	TGCGCCAGCAGCTTCCTCGGGACTAGCGGGAGGGCCGGGGCCGGGGAGCTGTTTTTT	CASSFLGTSGRAGAGELFF
TRBV4-1	-	TRBJ2-1	TRBD2	TGCGCCAGCAGTTGGAGTAGCGGGGGGGCCGGAGACTACAATGAGCAGTTCTTC	CASSWSSGGAGDYNEQFF
TRBV29-1	-	TRBJ2-7	-	TGCAGCGTAACCCCTCAGGAGGCTACCACCTACGAGCAGTACTTC	CSVTPQEATTYEQYF
TRBV7-8	-	TRBJ2-7	-	TGTGCCAGCAGCCTGCGGGGCCAGAGCTCCTACGAGCAGTACTTC	CASSLRGQSSYEQYF
TRBV2	-	TRBJ2-1	-	TGTGCCAGCAGTTATAACAGGGTAGCACTCAATGAGCAGTTCTTC	CASSYNRVALNEQFF
TRBV27	-	TRBJ2-5	TRBD1	TGTGCCAGCAAGACGACAGGGGGCTTAGAGACCCAGTACTTC	CASKTTGGLETQYF
TRBV2	-	TRBJ2-7	TRBD1	TGTGCCAGCAGGCCAGGGACAGCGGAAATCTACGAGCAGTACTTC	CASRPGTAEIYEQYF
TRBV11-1	few	TRBJ2-6	TRBD1	TGTGCCAGCAGCTTTGGGACAGGGGTCTCTGGGGCCAACGTCCTGACTTTC	CASSFGTGVSGANVLTF
TRBV28	-	TRBJ1-2	TRBD1	TGTGCCAGCGGTCCCGGACAGGGGGCGTATGGCTACACCTTC	CASGPGQGAYGYTF
TRBV7-3	once	TRBJ2-1	-	TGTGCCAGCAGCTTATCCCCTACGAATGAGCAGTTCTTC	CASSLSPTNEQFF
TRBV28	-	TRBJ2-7	TRBD2	TGTGCCAGCGTCTTAGCGGGAGGTGGCGAGCAGTACTTC	CASVLAGGGEQYF
TRBV6-5	-	TRBJ1-5	-	TGTCAACGAGGCAATCAGCCCCAGCATTTT	CQRGNQPQHF
TRBV6-1	once	TRBJ1-5	TRBD1	TGTGCCAGCAGCGCACAGGGGGTAGGCCAGCCCCAGCATTTT	CASSAQGVGQPQHF
TRBV2	-	TRBJ1-4	TRBD1	TGTGCCAGCAGTAGACAGGGGAGGCGTTCAACTAATGAAAAACTGTTTTTT	CASSRQGRRSTNEKLFF
TRBV18	-	TRBJ1-1	TRBD1	TGTGCCAGCTCACCTAACGCGGGACAGCACACTGAAGCTTTCTTT	CASSPNAGQHTEAFF
TRBV5-4	-	TRBJ2-5	TRBD2	TGTGCCAGCAGCTTGGTGTTCTGGGCGGGGGGGCGTCAAGAGACCCAGTACTTC	CASSLVFWAGGRQETQYF
TRBV5-1	-	TRBJ2-5	-	TGCGCCAGCAGACGGGACTTGGTGAAGACCCAGTACTTC	CASRRDLVKTQYF
TRBV14	-	TRBJ2-1	-	TGTGCCAGCAGCCAAGCCCCAGGGCCGTACAATGAGCAGTTCTTC	CASSQAPGPYNEQFF
TRBV7-3	-	TRBJ2-7	-	TGTGCCAGCAGCGCCGCGGGGCCCTCCGAGCAGTACTTC	CASSAAGPSEQYF
TRBV5-6	-	TRBJ2-7	-	TGTGCCAGCAGCTTGGGGAGGTACGAGCAGTACTTC	CASSLGRYEQYF
TRBV18	-	TRBJ1-2	-	TGTGCCAGCTCACCAACGGGGGGCTATGGCTACACCTTC	CASSPTGGYGYTF
TRBV10-3	-	TRBJ2-5	TRBD2	TGTGCCATCAAAGGCGGGGGGGGAGAGACCCAGTACTTC	CAIKGGGGETQYF
TRBV5-5	-	TRBJ1-2	-	TGTGCCAGCAGCTTGGGTGGCAGACTGAACTATGGCTACACCTTC	CASSLGGRLNYGYTF
TRBV6-5	-	TRBJ1-5	TRBD1	TGTGCCAGCAGTCCCGGGACAGGGGACCGCGGGCCCCAGCATTTT	CASSPGTGDRGPQHF
TRBV5-6	once	TRBJ1-5	TRBD1	TGTGCCAGCAGCTCCTCAGGGGGAAGCAATCAGCCCCAGCATTTT	CASSSSGGSNQPQHF
TRBV19	-	TRBJ2-1	-	TGTGCCAGTAGTAATCAGGGGGGTAAAAATGAGCAGTTCTTC	CASSNQGGKNEQFF
TRBV19	-	TRBJ1-1	TRBD1	TGTGCCAGTAGCCCTCGGGTCGGGACAGGGGTCCCTGAAGCTTTCTTT	CASSPRVGTGVPEAFF
TRBV21-1	once	TRBJ2-5	-	TGTGCCAGCAGTTGGACTAGCGGGGGGGAGGAGACCCAGTACTTC	CASSWTSGGEETQYF
TRBV4-2	-	TRBJ2-1	TRBD2	TGTGCCAGCAGCCAAGAACCCAGGGCAGCGGGGGGCCACAATGAGCAGTTCTTC	CASSQEPRAAGGHNEQFF
TRBV7-2	-	TRBJ2-5	-	TGTGCCAGCAGCCTGCGACAGGCGGGGGTGGAGACCCAGTACTTC	CASSLRQAGVETQYF
TRBV6-1	-	TRBJ2-7	-	TGTGCCAGCAGTGTTCAGGGCTCGGTAGGCGAGCAGTACTTC	CASSVQGSVGEQYF